A single sample gave rise to the 31 T cell receptor beta chains below, sequenced in a study of T-cell reconstitution after alpha-beta-depleted transplantation in children. Using unique molecular identifiers, the investigators prepared the TCRbeta library. From the PCR reads, TCRdb called clonotypes with MiXCR, one entry per CDR3 protein. The data hold approximately 240,000 distinct CDR3 sequences, with about 9.6% observed a single time. Here the sequenced sample was PBMCs from the stem cell graft donor, taken from the stem cell graft. The origin of the receptors is a human donor who donated a stem cell graft to a child with SCID.

This clonotype was found many times. This chain joins TRBV20-1 and TRBJ1-1; 9 nucleotides agree with TRBD1. CDR1 and CDR2 (germline): DFQATT, SNEGSKA (reference sequence). CDR3 length: 15 amino acids. With 3 bases clipped from V and 2 bases from J, the junction kept 7 bases outside the gene matches. The CDR3 sequence: CSARDVGQGNTEAFF. CDR3 in DNA: TGCAGTGCTAGGGATGTGGGACAGGGTAACACTGAAGCTTTCTTT.

The sample holds many counts of this clonotype. J is TRBJ2-5 and V is TRBV5-5; D not resolved. Trimming removed 2 bases at V and 4 bases at J, with 6 bases between. The germline V gene has CDR1 SGHKS and CDR2 YYEKEE (reference sequence). The CDR3 extends over 12 amino acids. The DNA of the CDR3 is TGTGCCAGCAGCTTACCCCCAGAGACCCAGTACTTC. As protein: CASSLPPETQYF.

A few counts support this clonotype. The chain carries TRBV19 and TRBJ2-1; possibly TRBD2 for D (7 bases). V lost 4 bases to trimming and J lost 8 bases, with 12 bases between them. Germline CDR1 LNHDA, CDR2 SQIVND (reference sequence). The CDR3 is 13 amino acids. The CDR3: CASSKGGGHEQFF. CDR3 in DNA: TGTGCCAGTAGTAAGGGAGGGGGACATGAGCAGTTCTTC.

Comment on this clonotype: A much more abundant neighbour one base away suggests this may be a read error. The chain combines TRBV20-1 with TRBJ1-4; D is uncertain. This CDR3 comprises 13 residues. The germline V gene has CDR1 DFQATT and CDR2 SNEGSKA (reference sequence). The CDR3 region has the DNA TGCAGTGCCCTCCAAGCTTGGAATGAAAAACAGTTTTTT. Protein: CSALQAWNEKQFF.

This clonotype was seen a few times. A read error is possible here, since a much larger clone lies one base away. The chain joins TRBV3-1 to TRBJ1-2; D not resolved. The CDR3 covers 14 residues. CDR1 is LGHDT, CDR2 YNNKEL, per germline (reference sequence). CDR3 sequence: CASSHPDGSYGDTF. The CDR3 DNA reads TGTGCCAGCAGCCACCCGGACGGCAGCTATGGCGACACCTTC. Supplemented by reference TRBV3-1 and TRBJ1-2, the full variable domain reads DTAVSQTPKYLVTQMGNDKSIKCEQNLGHDTMYWYKQDSKKFLKIMFSYNNKELIINETVPNRFSPKSPDKAHLNLHINSLELGDSAVYFCASSHPDGSYGDTFGSGTRLTVV.

A few counts support this clonotype. The rearrangement joins TRBV27 to TRBJ2-1; perhaps TRBD2 as D (6 bases). Trimming pared 7 bases from V and 0 bases from J, leaving 16 bases between. The length of the CDR3 is 16 residues. Per germline, CDR1 MNHEY and CDR2 SMNVEV (reference sequence). The CDR3 protein is CASMPGLLSSYNEQFF. The CDR3 region has the DNA TGTGCCAGCATGCCGGGACTGCTGAGCTCCTACAATGAGCAGTTCTTC.

The chain couples TRBV6-1 to TRBJ2-7; D is possibly TRBD1 (6 bases). The germline V and J ends were trimmed by 7 bases and 1 base, with 14 bases remaining between them. CDR1 MNHNS and CDR2 SASEGT come from the germline V gene. The CDR3 length is 14 residues. The CDR3 DNA follows: TGTGCCAGCACCCCGACCAGGGGATCCTACGAGCAGTACTTC. Translating it yields CASTPTRGSYEQYF.

This clonotype was seen many times. V is TRBV5-1 and J is TRBJ2-1; 8 bases are a match to TRBD1. The CDR3 contains 18 residues. V shed 2 bases and J 6 bases; nucleotides not matched to a gene: 16. From germline, CDR1 is SGHRS and CDR2 YFSETQ. The CDR3 nucleotides read TGCGCCAGCAGCTTTTTCCGCCCAACAGGGGGGTATGTCAATGAGCAGTTCTTC. It specifies CASSFFRPTGGYVNEQFF.

This clonotype was observed at least ten times. This chain connects TRBV5-1 to TRBJ1-6; 8 bases fit TRBD1. V shed 5 bases, J shed 6 bases, and the junction held 4 bases outside the gene matches. This CDR3 has 14 residues. Germline V lookup: CDR1 SGHRS, CDR2 YFSETQ. In DNA, the CDR3 is TGCGCCAGCAGGGGGACAGGACTTAATTCACCCCTCCACTTT. It translates to CASRGTGLNSPLHF.

This clonotype was picked up many times. The rearrangement uses TRBV5-1 and TRBJ2-7; weak D call: TRBD1 (5 bases). V gave up 1 base and J gave up 3 bases, with 11 bases separating them. The CDR3 spans 14 residues. Germline lookup yields CDR1 SGHRS and CDR2 YFSETQ. The CDR3 is CASSLRGFDYEQYF. In DNA form, the CDR3 reads TGCGCCAGCAGCTTGAGGGGATTCGACTACGAGCAGTACTTC.

This clonotype was found many times. This chain joins TRBV12-5 and TRBJ2-7, with 9 bases that match TRBD1. Trimming took 7 bases from V and 2 from J; bases not matched to a gene: 6. The CDR3 spans 14 residues. The germline gives CDR1 LGHNT, CDR2 FRNRAP. CDR3 sequence: CASAPGQGTYEQYF. DNA of the CDR3: TGTGCTAGTGCTCCGGGACAGGGTACCTACGAGCAGTACTTC.

Many counts were recorded for this clonotype. The chain is built from TRBV7-2 and TRBJ2-4; perhaps TRBD1 as D (5 bases). Germline CDR1 SGHTA, CDR2 FQGNSA. V was cut by 5 bases and J by 0 bases, with 14 bases left in between. The CDR3 has 16 residues. CDR3 residues: CASSTQGSLAKNIQYF. CDR3 DNA sequence: TGTGCCAGCAGCACGCAGGGTTCTCTAGCCAAAAACATTCAGTACTTC.

V and J are TRBV2 and TRBJ2-1; no reliable D call. Deletions cut 4 bases from V and 9 bases from J, with 13 bases between. Germline V gives CDR1 SNHLY, CDR2 FYNNEI. CDR3 length: 13 amino acids. CDR3 residues: CASSVWTRSEQFF. The CDR3 nucleotides read TGTGCCAGCAGTGTTTGGACCAGGAGTGAGCAGTTCTTC.

There are many counts of this clonotype. The chain has TRBV20-1 and TRBJ1-1; D is ambiguous. This CDR3 has 14 residues. The germline V gene encodes CDR1 DFQATT and CDR2 SNEGSKA (reference sequence). Trimming removed 0 bases at V and 5 bases at J, with 13 bases between. DNA of the CDR3: TGCAGTGCTAGAGATACTGGAACTTCTACTGAAGCTTTCTTT. It yields the protein CSARDTGTSTEAFF.

This clonotype has a count of ten or more. The chain recombines TRBV10-2 with TRBJ1-6, with 8 bases identical to TRBD1. There are 18 residues in the CDR3. The germline V gene has CDR1 WSHSY and CDR2 SAAADI. Trimming removed 6 bases from V and 0 bases from J; junction bases left unmatched: 10. This CDR3 is CASRAGQGHSSYNSPLHF. DNA of the CDR3: TGCGCCAGCAGAGCCGGACAGGGACACAGCTCCTATAATTCACCCCTCCACTTT.

This clonotype was observed at least ten times. This chain links TRBV5-6 with TRBJ2-1, with D perhaps TRBD1 or TRBD2 (7 bases each). V lost 0 bases, J lost 7 bases, and 14 bases lay in between. Germline lookup yields CDR1 SGHDT and CDR2 YYEEEE. The length of the CDR3 is 15 residues. CDR3 coding DNA: TGTGCCAGCAGCTTGGCGAACAGGGGAGGGAATGAGCAGTTCTTC. As protein: CASSLANRGGNEQFF.

This clonotype was seen ten or more times. The gene calls are TRBV5-1 and TRBJ1-1; TRBD1 aligns across 9 bases. Germline V gives CDR1 SGHRS, CDR2 YFSETQ. The V gene end was trimmed by 7 bases and the J gene end by 2 bases; junction bases not matched to a gene: 6. This CDR3 is built from 14 residues. The CDR3 spells CASQGTGGNTEAFF. DNA of the CDR3: TGCGCCAGCCAAGGAACAGGGGGCAACACTGAAGCTTTCTTT.

Many counts were recorded for this clonotype. The chain recombines TRBV2 with TRBJ2-1; possible D gene TRBD2, 5 bases. Per the germline V gene, CDR1 is SNHLY and CDR2 is FYNNEI. This CDR3 contains 16 residues. V was cut by 4 bases and J by 3 bases, with 16 bases left in between. Written as DNA, the CDR3 is TGTGCCAGCAGTGCCGGGGTGCTACGGCACTACAATGAGCAGTTCTTC. Translated, it gives CASSAGVLRHYNEQFF.

In the case of this clonotype: Since a much larger clone is just one base distant, this may be a read error. J is TRBJ2-1 and V is TRBV6-2 or TRBV6-3; a possible D gene is TRBD2 (6 bases). Trimming took 7 bases from V and 7 from J, leaving 14 bases between them. The length of the CDR3 is 13 residues. Per the germline V gene, CDR1 is MNHEY and CDR2 is SVGEGT. The CDR3 here is CASTRVRGNEQFF. The CDR3 DNA sequence: TGTGCCAGCACTAGAGTCCGGGGGAATGAGCAGTTCTTC.

As concerns this clonotype: One end of the junction does not line up with germline, which may come from a read error. The chain employs TRBV7-9 and TRBJ1-2; D gene ambiguous. The CDR3 consists of 12 residues. CDR1 is SEHNR and CDR2 is FQNEAQ in the germline V gene (reference sequence). The CDR3 nucleotides are TGTGCCAGCAGCTTAGAAGGCTATGGCGACGCCTTC. It codes for CASSLEGYGDAF.

This clonotype was found many times. The chain carries TRBV20-1 and TRBJ2-5; TRBD2 is a possible D gene (5 bases). The CDR3 covers 12 residues. CDR1 is DFQATT, CDR2 SNEGSKA, per germline (reference sequence). The V end was cut by 3 bases, the J end by 5 bases, with 10 bases between. DNA of the CDR3: TGCAGTGCTAGGTCGGGGATGGAGACCCAGTACTTC. The encoded protein is CSARSGMETQYF.

This clonotype was counted ten times or more. This chain links TRBV11-2 with TRBJ1-5, with D possibly being TRBD1 (5 bases). CDR1 and CDR2 (germline): SGHAT, FQNNGV. V lost 5 bases and J 12 bases, leaving 14 bases between the germline ends. This CDR3 has 12 amino acids. CDR3 sequence: CASSNGTESQHF. CDR3 bases: TGTGCCAGCAGCAACGGGACGGAAAGCCAGCATTTT.

This clonotype was recorded at least ten times. This chain joins TRBV7-2 and TRBJ1-5, with D uncertain. This CDR3 spans 15 amino acids. With 1 base removed from V and 5 bases from J, the gap between germline ends came to 12 bases. In germline, CDR1 is SGHTA, CDR2 FQGNSA. CDR3 DNA sequence: TGTGCCAGCAGCTTAGGGGTCCAGCCCCATCAGCCCCAGCATTTT. Translating gives CASSLGVQPHQPQHF.

This clonotype was counted many times. This rearrangement joins TRBV10-3 to TRBJ2-3; 7 positions agree with TRBD2. V dropped 10 bases and J dropped 3; count of bases not matched to a gene: 10. This CDR3 region has 14 residues. In germline, CDR1 is ENHRY, CDR2 SYGVKD. CDR3: CATRLSGETDTQYF. In DNA form, the CDR3 reads TGTGCCACCCGTCTGAGCGGGGAAACAGATACGCAGTATTTT.

This clonotype showed up many times. J is TRBJ2-3 and V is TRBV5-1; tentative D call: TRBD1 (6 bases). Germline CDR1 SGHRS, CDR2 YFSETQ. The CDR3 has 14 amino acids. Between the trimmed V and J ends, which lost 5 bases and 4 bases, there was a span of 14 bases. The chain's CDR3 is CASRYREKPDTQYF. The CDR3 DNA sequence: TGCGCCAGCAGGTACAGGGAAAAACCAGATACGCAGTATTTT.

This clonotype was seen many times. The chain links TRBV27 to TRBJ1-2; 9 nucleotides align to TRBD1. The CDR3 is 15 residues long. From germline, CDR1 is MNHEY and CDR2 SMNVEV (reference sequence). Germline trimming cut 5 bases from V and 4 bases from J; bases unmatched to any gene: 8. CDR3 amino acids: CASSPGTGFGYGYTF. DNA of the CDR3: TGTGCCAGCAGTCCCGGGACAGGGTTCGGCTATGGCTACACCTTC.

This clonotype was seen ten or more times. The rearrangement uses TRBV11-3 and TRBJ2-1, with unresolved D. V lost 5 bases, J lost 0 bases, and 11 bases lay in between. There are 15 residues in the CDR3. In germline, CDR1 is SGHNT, CDR2 YENEEA. The CDR3 DNA is TGTGCCAGCAGCCCCAATCCTAGCTCCTACAATGAGCAGTTCTTC. Translating it yields CASSPNPSSYNEQFF.

The table lists this clonotype with many counts. CDR3 region: CASSPNQGGSGNTIYF. In nucleotides, the CDR3 is TGTGCCAGCTCACCAAACCAGGGTGGCTCTGGAAACACCATATATTTT. This chain links TRBV18 with TRBJ1-3, with D maybe TRBD1 (5 bases). The germline V gene encodes CDR1 KGHSH and CDR2 LQKENI. The ends were cut back, 2 bases at V and 0 bases at J, with 11 bases in the middle. The CDR3 is made up of 16 amino acids.

The table lists this clonotype with a few counts. The chain links TRBV20-1 to TRBJ2-3; 8 bases map to TRBD2. V lost 6 bases and J lost 2; bases outside the gene matches: 7. The CDR3 consists of 14 residues. The germline V gene encodes CDR1 DFQATT and CDR2 SNEGSKA (reference sequence). The CDR3 here is CSAQLADSTDTQYF. In DNA, the CDR3 is TGCAGTGCCCAACTAGCGGATTCCACAGATACGCAGTATTTT.

The table lists this clonotype with many counts. The chain has TRBV19 and TRBJ2-1; 9 bases are shared with TRBD2. CDR3 size: 17 residues. After removal of 6 bases from V and 2 bases from J, the junction contained 11 bases not matched to a gene. Germline V gene data show CDR1 as LNHDA and CDR2 as SQIVND (reference sequence). CDR3 residues: CASSGNTLAGPYNEQFF. In DNA, the CDR3 is TGTGCCAGTAGCGGAAACACTCTAGCGGGGCCCTACAATGAGCAGTTCTTC.

This clonotype has just a few counts. It may be a read error: a sequence one base away is much more abundant. The chain joins TRBV2 to TRBJ1-3; D is perhaps TRBD1 (6 bases). Germline CDR1 SNHLY, CDR2 FYNNEI. This CDR3 region has 18 residues. The V end was cut by 8 bases, the J end by 0 bases, with 23 bases between. The CDR3 loop reads CASCFRSAGAYSGNTIYF. In DNA form, the CDR3 reads TGTGCCAGCTGTTTCCGATCGGCAGGGGCCTACTCTGGAAACACCATATATTTT.